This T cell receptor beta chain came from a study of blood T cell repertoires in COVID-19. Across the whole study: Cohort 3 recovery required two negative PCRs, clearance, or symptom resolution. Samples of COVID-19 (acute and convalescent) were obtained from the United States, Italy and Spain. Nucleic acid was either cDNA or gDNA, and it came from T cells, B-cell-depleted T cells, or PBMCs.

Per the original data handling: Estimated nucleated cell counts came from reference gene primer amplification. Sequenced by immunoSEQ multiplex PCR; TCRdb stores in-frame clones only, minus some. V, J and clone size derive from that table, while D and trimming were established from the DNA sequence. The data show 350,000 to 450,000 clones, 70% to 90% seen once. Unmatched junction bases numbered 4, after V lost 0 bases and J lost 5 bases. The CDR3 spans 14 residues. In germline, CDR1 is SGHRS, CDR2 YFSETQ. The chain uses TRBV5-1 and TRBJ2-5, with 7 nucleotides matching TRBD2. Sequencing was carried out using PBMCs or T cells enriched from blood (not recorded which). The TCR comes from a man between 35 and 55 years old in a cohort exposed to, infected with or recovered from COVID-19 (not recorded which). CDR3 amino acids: CASSLAPGGETQYF. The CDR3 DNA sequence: TGCGCCAGCAGCTTGGCCCCCGGGGGGGAGACCCAGTACTTC. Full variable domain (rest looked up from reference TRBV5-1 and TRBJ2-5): KAGVTQTPRYLIKTRGQQVTLSCSPISGHRSVSWYQQTPGQGLQFLFEYFSETQRNKGNFPGRFSGRQFSNSRSEMNVSTLELGDSALYLCASSLAPGGETQYFGPGTRLLVL.